This T cell receptor beta chain was obtained from a study of T cell responses to AZD1222 COVID-19 vaccine. Study context: Timing groups of about 4 and about 12 weeks for second doses were pooled. General observations from the study: After the peak T cell response, and only then, were repertoires sampled. Clonal diversity may have been underestimated in mostly white British donors. Seropositive AZD1222 recipients at baseline numbered only 5 to 7.

This clone has a handful of counts. Its antigen is not known. Produced via immunoSEQ multiplex PCR; TCRdb's table is partial and in-frame only. The table includes more than 150,000 clones, 90% detected once. The germline V gene encodes CDR1 MGHRA and CDR2 YSYEKL. Trimming removed 6 bases from V and 3 bases from J, with 14 bases in between. CDR3 length equals 14 residues. The chain carries TRBV4-1 and TRBJ2-5; D tentatively reads TRBD1 or TRBD2 (5 bases each). The sequence came from an adult in good health. The source was peripheral blood, collected on day 0 of AZD1222 vaccination. For the CDR3, the DNA is TGCGCCAGCAGTACCCGGGACGGTGAAGAGACCCAGTACTTC. It codes for CASSTRDGEETQYF.